This T cell receptor beta chain was captured by sequencing in a study of T-cell memory formation after mild COVID-19. At the level of the study: Across donors, TCR clusters were largely donor specific.

In TCRdb, the 5' RACE reads were re-called with MiXCR into one record per CDR3 protein. This sample has hundreds of thousands of distinct CDR3 sequences, with around 25% found just once. This clonotype was counted between two and nine times. Trimming removed 6 bases from V and 5 bases from J, with 17 bases in between. This CDR3 contains 14 residues. The sample consisted of PBMCs or a T cell subset sorted from them (not recorded which). The TCR sequence derives from an adult woman who had mild COVID-19 (a few samples of this study predate the infection). Cell type and time point are not known. V usage is TRBV12-3 or TRBV12-4 and J usage is TRBJ2-7; D may be TRBD2 (6 bases). In DNA, the CDR3 is TGTGCCAGCAGCCGACTAGTAAATCCAGACGAGCAGTACTTC. Translation gives CASSRLVNPDEQYF.